The source of this T cell receptor beta chain is a study of T cell repertoires in cytomegalovirus infection. Overall study findings and caveats: The study identified carriers of CMV plus the relevant HLA from cumulative public TCR beta family frequency. In two of eight donors, the top clonotype was HLA-C-restricted CMV-specific.

This clonotype showed up just a few times. Its antigen is as yet unknown. TCRdb recomputed calls from the reads with MiXCR, one row per CDR3 protein. The sample gives about a million distinct CDR3 sequences, around 32% of which show up once; more than 12% is in the top ten. This specimen was cultured CD8+ T cells from PBMCs, taken from culture after CMV antigen stimulation. This sequence was found in a human donor in good health (CMV status not recorded). Some clones in this sample may be carry-over from other donors' samples.

This chain's CDR3 is CAIVSGPNYGYTF. Here the CDR3 DNA reads TGTGCCATTGTCAGTGGTCCTAACTATGGCTACACCTTC. The chain couples TRBV7-2 to TRBJ1-2; D not certain. This CDR3 has 13 amino acids. V gave up 10 bases and J gave up 0 bases, with 12 bases separating them. Germline assignment: CDR1 SGHTA and CDR2 FQGNSA. The complete variable domain, with remaining parts taken from reference TRBV7-2 and TRBJ1-2, reads GAGVSQSPSNKVTEKGKDVELRCDPISGHTALYWYRQSLGQGLEFLIYFQGNSAPDKSGLPSDRFSAERTGGSVSTLTIQRTQQEDSAVYLCAIVSGPNYGYTFGSGTRLTVV.